These 24 T cell receptor beta chains share one sample of origin, sequenced in a study of beta chain features in type 1 diabetes. The entirety of the isolated RNA underwent reverse transcription, so expressed TCRB transcripts were sequenced. The data were produced by immunoSEQ multiplex PCR, yet TCRdb's version contains in-frame clones alone and is incomplete. This sample carries around 250,000 clones, around 26% of them seen once, and the ten largest clones take roughly 4%. Sequencing input: central memory CD4+ T cells from blood. Receptor source: a man aged 25 to 45 in good health.

The CDR3 DNA sequence: TGTGCCAGCAGTGAGAAGACCCAGTACTTC. This encodes CASSEKTQYF. The chain combines TRBV2 with TRBJ2-5, with unresolved D. The CDR3 extends over 10 amino acids. V was shortened by 3 bases and J by 6 bases, with 2 bases between the two germline ends. The germline V gene encodes CDR1 SNHLY and CDR2 FYNNEI.

J is TRBJ2-1 and V is TRBV10-1; 7 nucleotides match TRBD2. J gave up 5 bases and V 5 bases, and 9 bases lay outside the gene matches. CDR1 and CDR2 (germline): WNHNN, SYGVQD (reference sequence). The CDR3 spans 15 residues. CDR3 in amino acids: CASSPRLAANNEQFF. The CDR3 region has the DNA TGCGCCAGCAGTCCCCGGCTAGCGGCCAACAATGAGCAGTTCTTC.

The chain has TRBV10-3 and TRBJ2-1, with 12 bases identical to TRBD2. The CDR3 contains 15 residues. The trim removed 4 bases at V and 8 bases at J, leaving 6 bases unmatched. Per the germline V gene, CDR1 is ENHRY and CDR2 is SYGVKD. The CDR3 spells CAISGTSGTADEQFF. The CDR3 DNA sequence: TGTGCCATCAGTGGGACTAGCGGGACGGCGGATGAGCAGTTCTTC.

The chain carries TRBV29-1 and TRBJ2-3; a possible D gene is TRBD1 (6 bases). The CDR3 is 15 residues long. In germline, CDR1 is SQVTM, CDR2 ANQGSEA. Trimming took off 5 bases at V and 2 bases at J, with 17 bases between the two ends. The CDR3 coding sequence is TGCAGCGTTTCGGTTGGGGGCCAGAACACAGATACGCAGTATTTT. Amino acids: CSVSVGGQNTDTQYF.

The table lists this clone with a few counts. CDR3 DNA: TGTGCCTGGAGTTTCTACCCAGGGGGCGAGCAGTACTTC. Its protein product is CAWSFYPGGEQYF. The chain combines TRBV30 with TRBJ2-5; 7 nucleotides line up with TRBD1. The DNA end lines up better with TRBJ2-7; the J call may be wrong. The CDR3 is 13 residues long. The germline CDR1 and CDR2 sequences are GTSNPN and SVGIG (reference sequence).

This clone has a handful of counts. The chain carries TRBV5-1 and TRBJ1-6; perhaps TRBD1 as D (6 bases). CDR1 and CDR2 (germline): SGHRS, YFSETQ. CDR3 size: 14 residues. The germline V and J ends were trimmed by 4 bases and 6 bases, with 11 bases remaining between them. In DNA form, the CDR3 reads TGCGCCAGCAGCCCACAGGGCCCTAATTCACCCCTCCACTTT. Translated, it gives CASSPQGPNSPLHF.

J is TRBJ1-6 and V is TRBV7-9; perhaps TRBD1 as D (5 bases). V lost 5 bases, J lost 3 bases, and 20 bases lay in between. This CDR3 spans 18 amino acids. Germline V gene lookup returns CDR1 SEHNR and CDR2 FQNEAQ (reference sequence). This CDR3 is CASSVPRGDWDYNSPLHF. CDR3 DNA sequence: TGTGCCAGCAGCGTCCCGCGGGGGGATTGGGACTATAATTCACCCCTCCACTTT.

The rearrangement uses TRBV7-7 and TRBJ2-1, with 7 bases matching TRBD2. The germline V gene encodes CDR1 SSHAT and CDR2 FNYEAQ (reference sequence). There are 15 residues in the CDR3. V shed 5 bases, J shed 5 bases, and the junction held 9 bases outside the gene matches. The chain's CDR3 is CASSRGGDFHNEQFF. The CDR3, as DNA: TGTGCCAGCAGCCGGGGAGGGGACTTCCACAATGAGCAGTTCTTC.

Many counts were recorded for this clone. V and J are TRBV25-1 and TRBJ2-3; TRBD2 matches at 11 bases. The J segment lost 0 bases and the V segment lost 4 bases, leaving 3 bases of the junction unmatched. CDR1 and CDR2 (germline): MGHDK, SYGVNS. The CDR3 covers 16 residues. The CDR3 nucleotides are TGTGCCAGCAGTGGGGGGACTAGCGGTAGCACAGATACGCAGTATTTT. Protein sequence: CASSGGTSGSTDTQYF.

Of note for this clone: Possible read error: a much larger clone is one base away. The chain carries TRBV28 and TRBJ1-1, with D possibly TRBD1 on 5 matching bases. This CDR3 has 17 amino acids. The germline V gene has CDR1 MDHEN and CDR2 SYDVKM. Trimming pared 2 bases from V and 0 bases from J, leaving 16 bases between. CDR3 DNA: TGTGCCAGCAGTTTAGTTAATGGGGCGATCATGAACACTGAAGCTTTCTTT. Translated, it gives CASSLVNGAIMNTEAFF.

Details on this clone: Additional DNA sequences in this sample encode the identical CDR3. This rearrangement joins TRBV30 to TRBJ1-3; no definite D call. The germline V and J ends were trimmed by 0 bases and 4 bases, with 4 bases remaining between them. Germline CDR1 is GTSNPN and CDR2 is SVGIG (reference sequence). This CDR3 comprises 12 residues. DNA for the CDR3: TGTGCCTGGAGTGTATCCGGAAACACCATATATTTT. Its translation: CAWSVSGNTIYF.

As to this clone: A much more abundant neighbour one base away suggests this may be a read error. J is TRBJ2-5 and V is TRBV6-6; D may match TRBD1 or TRBD2 (6 bases each). Trimming removed 0 bases at V and 4 bases at J, with 15 bases between. The germline gives CDR1 MNHNY, CDR2 SVGAGI (reference sequence). CDR3 length equals 16 residues. The CDR3 nucleotides are TGTGCCAGCAGTTACTCAGGGGGGCGAGGGGGAGAGACCCAGTACTTC. Translation: CASSYSGGRGGETQYF.

This rearrangement joins TRBV29-1 to TRBJ2-4; D is tentatively TRBD1 or TRBD2 (5 bases each). The V gene's germline CDR1 is SQVTM and CDR2 ANQGSEA. The V and J ends lost 7 bases and 0 bases respectively, with 28 bases between them. This CDR3 is 19 amino acids long. The CDR3, as DNA: TGCAGCGCTTCGGCCGGAGGACATAAGGGAGAGTCAGCCAAAAACATTCAGTACTTC. Translation gives CSASAGGHKGESAKNIQYF.

This chain links TRBV30 with TRBJ1-3; D unclear. The CDR3 is 13 amino acids. Germline CDR1 and CDR2: GTSNPN and SVGIG (reference sequence). With 4 bases removed from V and 0 bases from J, the gap between germline ends came to 7 bases. CDR3 coding DNA: TGTGCCTGGAACACGAACTCTGGAAACACCATATATTTT. It codes for CAWNTNSGNTIYF.

The chain carries TRBV5-6 and TRBJ2-6; tentatively, D is TRBD1 (6 bases). Germline-derived CDR1 and CDR2 are SGHDT and YYEEEE. The CDR3 totals 17 residues. V was pared by 0 bases and J by 2 bases, with 12 bases between. CDR3 protein: CASSLEGRTAGANVLTF. The CDR3 coding sequence is TGTGCCAGCAGCTTGGAGGGCAGGACAGCTGGGGCCAACGTCCTGACTTTC.

This rearrangement joins TRBV18 to TRBJ2-7; 8 nucleotides match TRBD2. Trimming took 4 bases from V and 6 from J; bases not matched to a gene: 14. CDR1 and CDR2 (germline): KGHSH, LQKENI. The CDR3 totals 16 residues. CDR3 loop: CASSLGTSGTTSEQYF. CDR3 sequence (DNA): TGTGCCAGCTCACTGGGTACTAGCGGTACTACGAGCGAGCAGTACTTC.

The rearrangement links TRBV28 to TRBJ1-5, with 8 bases aligning to TRBD1. CDR3 length equals 14 residues. The V gene's germline CDR1 is MDHEN and CDR2 SYDVKM. Unmatched junction bases numbered 6, after V lost 7 bases and J lost 4 bases. CDR3 nucleotides: TGTGCCAGCATCAAAACAGGGGGTAATCAGCCCCAGCATTTT. It translates to CASIKTGGNQPQHF.

The sample holds a few counts of this clone. The rearrangement uses TRBV6-1 and TRBJ2-3, with D unresolved. There are 12 residues in the CDR3. V was trimmed by 4 bases and J by 2 bases, leaving 4 bases between them. Germline-derived CDR1 and CDR2 are MNHNS and SASEGT. This chain's CDR3 is CASSVPTDTQYF. The DNA of the CDR3 is TGTGCCAGCAGTGTACCCACAGATACGCAGTATTTT.

In its sample, this clone was seen a few times. The chain couples TRBV29-1 to TRBJ2-1; 12 bases are a match to TRBD2. V lost 3 bases, J lost 7 bases, and 10 bases stayed unmatched. Per germline, CDR1 SQVTM and CDR2 ANQGSEA. There are 16 residues in the CDR3. The CDR3 region is CSVEASGRAYDNEQFF. The CDR3 DNA sequence: TGCAGCGTTGAGGCTAGCGGGAGGGCCTATGATAATGAGCAGTTCTTC.

The CDR3 DNA reads as TGTGCCAGCTCACTAGGACTAGCGGGGGGACGTTACTACAATGAGCAGTTCTTC. Encoded protein: CASSLGLAGGRYYNEQFF. This rearrangement joins TRBV18 to TRBJ2-1; 14 nucleotides align to TRBD2. Germline trimming cut 4 bases from V and 3 bases from J; bases unmatched to any gene: 8. Germline V CDR1 and CDR2: KGHSH, LQKENI. This CDR3 is built from 18 residues.

This rearrangement joins TRBV10-3 to TRBJ2-3; D perhaps matches TRBD1 (6 bases). V was cut by 0 bases and J by 1 base, with 8 bases left in between. The CDR3 sequence is 15 residues long. Germline V gene data show CDR1 as ENHRY and CDR2 as SYGVKD. This chain's CDR3 is CAISESGARTDTQYF. The DNA for the CDR3 is TGTGCCATCAGTGAGTCGGGGGCCCGCACAGATACGCAGTATTTT.

The chain is built from TRBV29-1 and TRBJ1-1; the D gene is possibly TRBD1 (6 bases). The CDR3 is made up of 14 amino acids. Germline V gives CDR1 SQVTM, CDR2 ANQGSEA. The ends were cut back, 1 base at V and 4 bases at J, with 13 bases in the middle. The CDR3 bases are TGCAGCGTTGAAGTGGGGGCCGCTGGCACTGAAGCTTTCTTT. Its protein product is CSVEVGAAGTEAFF.

The chain joins TRBV20-1 to TRBJ2-3, with D unclear. This CDR3 is built from 10 residues. The germline V and J ends were trimmed by 6 bases and 5 bases, with 6 bases remaining between them. The germline V gene encodes CDR1 DFQATT and CDR2 SNEGSKA (reference sequence). CDR3 DNA sequence: TGCAGTGCCCAACGAGATACGCAGTATTTT. It translates to CSAQRDTQYF.

This clone was observed a few times. The chain links TRBV5-5 to TRBJ1-5, with a weak D call TRBD1 (5 bases). Germline loops: CDR1 SGHKS, CDR2 YYEKEE (reference sequence). V lost 3 bases and J 4 bases, leaving 8 bases between the germline ends. This CDR3 has 13 residues. CDR3 nucleotides: TGTGCCAGCAGCTGGGGCGGTAATCAGCCCCAGCATTTT. Residues: CASSWGGNQPQHF.